These T cell receptor beta chains were read from a single sample in a study of cytomegalovirus exposure and HLA in healthy donors. Libraries were prepared by immunoSEQ multiplex PCR; TCRdb keeps only in-frame clonotypes and omits some of them. The sample has under 50,000 clones, roughly 93% seen once. Source material: PBMCs. The receptors stem from a woman younger than 35 in good health and CMV-seronegative. The CDR3 runs from the conserved cysteine through the conserved F or W. A D gene is named only where the DNA matches it firmly. Size tells how often a clone was seen (once, few, many) or the class of an expanded clone, and some rows leave it out.

TRBV7-3	-	-	TRBJ2-1	CASSLGGFSYNEQFF	TGTGCCAGCAGCTTAGGAGGATTCTCCTACAATGAGCAGTTCTTC
TRBV28	-	-	TRBJ1-1	CASSFGELMNTEAFF	TGTGCCAGCAGTTTCGGGGAGCTAATGAACACTGAAGCTTTCTTT
TRBV6-4	-	-	TRBJ2-7	CASSDPPEFRSSYEQYF	TGTGCCAGCAGTGACCCCCCTGAATTCCGCAGCTCCTACGAGCAGTACTTC
TRBV20-1	-	-	TRBJ1-3	CSARTSGGIYF	TGCAGTGCTAGAACCTCTGGAGGGATTTATTTT
TRBV2	-	-	TRBJ1-5	CASKGESNQPQHF	TGTGCCAGCAAGGGGGAGAGCAATCAGCCCCAGCATTTT
TRBV6-4	-	-	TRBJ2-2	CASSDAGTNTGELFF	TGTGCCAGCAGTGACGCCGGGACAAACACCGGGGAGCTGTTTTTT
TRBV30	-	-	TRBJ2-7	CAWIGGDVYEQYF	TGTGCCTGGATCGGAGGGGATGTCTACGAGCAGTACTTC
TRBV6-5	-	-	TRBJ2-2	CASRREGANTGELFF	TGTGCCAGCAGAAGAGAGGGGGCGAACACCGGGGAGCTGTTTTTT
TRBV6-5	-	-	TRBJ2-7	CASSSQSGAFYEQYF	TGTGCCAGCAGTTCCCAATCAGGGGCTTTCTACGAGCAGTACTTC
TRBV5-1	-	-	TRBJ2-7	CASSLTGDYEQYF	TGCGCCAGCAGCTTGACAGGAGACTACGAGCAGTACTTC
TRBV28	-	-	TRBJ2-1	CASSLSFPRHEQFF	TGTGCCAGCAGTTTATCGTTTCCGCGGCACGAGCAGTTCTTC
TRBV7-9	once	-	TRBJ2-3	CASSSGPDTQYF	TGTGCCAGCAGCAGTGGGCCAGATACGCAGTATTTT
TRBV4-1	once	TRBD2	TRBJ2-3	CASSQGTSGNTDTQYF	TGCGCCAGCAGCCAAGGGACTAGCGGAAACACAGATACGCAGTATTTT
TRBV13	-	TRBD2	TRBJ2-3	CASSTTRGGPGDTQYF	TGTGCCAGCAGCACTACCCGGGGGGGGCCGGGAGATACGCAGTATTTT
TRBV14	-	TRBD1	TRBJ1-2	CASSLLRDSYGYTF	TGTGCCAGCAGCCTACTCCGGGACAGCTATGGCTACACCTTC
TRBV5-1	-	TRBD2	TRBJ2-1	CASSLLRLAGYNEQFF	TGCGCCAGCAGCTTGCTTCGACTAGCGGGATACAATGAGCAGTTCTTC
TRBV4-1	-	-	TRBJ2-3	CASSQGLRGSTDTQYF	TGCGCCAGCAGCCAAGGACTGAGGGGGAGCACAGATACGCAGTATTTT
TRBV6-6	once	TRBD1	TRBJ1-1	CASRLSRDRGTEAFF	TGTGCCAGCAGGCTCTCCCGGGACAGGGGTACTGAAGCTTTCTTT
TRBV6-1	-	TRBD1	TRBJ1-5	CAISEFGTGGNQPQHF	TGTGCCATCAGTGAGTTCGGGACAGGGGGCAATCAGCCCCAGCATTTT
TRBV6-4	once	TRBD1	TRBJ2-1	CASSDTGGPYNEQFF	TGTGCCAGCAGTGACACAGGGGGGCCCTACAATGAGCAGTTCTTC
TRBV21-1	few	-	TRBJ2-2	CATTRDWNTGELFF	TGTGCCACCACCCGGGACTGGAACACCGGGGAGCTGTTTTTT
TRBV10-3	-	TRBD1	TRBJ1-5	CAIRSGTGSNQPQHF	TGTGCCATCAGGTCCGGGACAGGGAGCAATCAGCCCCAGCATTTT